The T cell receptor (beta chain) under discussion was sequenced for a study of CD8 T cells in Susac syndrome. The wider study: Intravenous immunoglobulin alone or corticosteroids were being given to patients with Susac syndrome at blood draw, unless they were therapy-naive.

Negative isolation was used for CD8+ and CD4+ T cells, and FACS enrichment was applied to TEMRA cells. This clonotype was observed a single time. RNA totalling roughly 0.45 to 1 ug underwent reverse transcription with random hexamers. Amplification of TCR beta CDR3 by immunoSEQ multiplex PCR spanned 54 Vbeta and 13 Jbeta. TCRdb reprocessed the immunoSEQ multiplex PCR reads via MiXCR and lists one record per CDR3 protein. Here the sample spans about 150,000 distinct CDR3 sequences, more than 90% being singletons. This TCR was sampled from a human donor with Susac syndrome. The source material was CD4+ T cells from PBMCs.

The CDR3 DNA follows: TGCGCCAGCAGCCAAGAAGCTAGGGGGCGCAAAGGCTACACCTTC. Translation: CASSQEARGRKGYTF. The rearrangement joins TRBV4-1 to TRBJ1-2, with TRBD1 identical over 7 bases. Per the germline V gene, CDR1 is MGHRA and CDR2 is YSYEKL. CDR3 length: 15 amino acids. V trimming: 0 bases; J trimming: 8 bases; junction bases outside the gene matches: 9.